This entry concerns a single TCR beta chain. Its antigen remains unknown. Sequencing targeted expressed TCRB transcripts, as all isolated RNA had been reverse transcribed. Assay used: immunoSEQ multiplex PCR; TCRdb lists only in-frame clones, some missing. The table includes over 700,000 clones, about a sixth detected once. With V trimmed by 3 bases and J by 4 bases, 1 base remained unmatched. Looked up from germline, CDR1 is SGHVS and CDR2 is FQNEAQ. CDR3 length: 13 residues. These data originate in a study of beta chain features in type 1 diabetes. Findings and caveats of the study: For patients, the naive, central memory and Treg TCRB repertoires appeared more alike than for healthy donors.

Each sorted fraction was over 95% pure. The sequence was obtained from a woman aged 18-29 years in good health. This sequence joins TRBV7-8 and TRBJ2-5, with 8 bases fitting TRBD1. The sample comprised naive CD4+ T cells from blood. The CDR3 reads CASSLDRAETQYF. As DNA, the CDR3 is TGTGCCAGCAGCTTGGACAGGGCAGAGACCCAGTACTTC.